The 23 T cell receptor beta chains below come from one sample, sequenced in a study of breast tumors, draining lymph nodes, adjacent tissues (dated by TCRdb to 2016 to 2017). Receptors were amplified or captured by multiplex PCR. Sequencing relied on an Illumina HiSeq 2000. Using fastp at Q25 and MiXCR, TCRdb reprocessed the public reads and kept productive beta chains. CDR3 protein sequences are deduplicated, and each keeps its most common genes and DNA. The sample table lists 50,000 to 65,000 distinct CDR3 sequences, around 45% of them with a count of one. More than 9% of the sample goes to the ten largest clones. The material sequenced was breast tumor tissue. The receptors were sampled from a female donor with breast cancer. Some clones in this sample may be carry-over from other donors' samples.

In this sample, this clonotype turned up many times. One end of the junction varies from germline; a read error may be responsible. The rearrangement uses TRBV6-6 and TRBJ2-3, with TRBD1 as a possible D gene (5 bases). The germline V gene encodes CDR1 MNHNY and CDR2 SVGAGI (reference sequence). The CDR3 contains 15 residues. CDR3 in amino acids: CVSSPPAGNTDTQYF. Written as DNA, the CDR3 is TGTGTCAGCAGTCCCCCGGCAGGGAACACAGATACGCAGTATTTT.

The chain links TRBV16 to TRBJ2-5; D unresolved. The germline V gene encodes CDR1 KGHSY and CDR2 FQNENV. CDR3 length equals 11 residues. Trimming cost V 0 bases and J 4 bases, with 0 bases left between them. In nucleotides, the CDR3 is TGTGCCAGCAGCCAATCAGAGACCCAGTACTTC. This gives the protein CASSQSETQYF.

This clonotype was seen at least ten times. V is TRBV7-3 and J is TRBJ2-7; 9 nucleotides align to TRBD2. CDR1 is SGHTA, CDR2 FQGTGA, per germline. The CDR3 loop spans 15 amino acids. The ends lost 4 bases at V and 3 bases at J; junction bases unmatched: 7. The CDR3 nucleotides are TGTGCCAGCAGCTCGACAGGCGGGGGGGGCTACGAGCAGTACTTC. It yields the protein CASSSTGGGGYEQYF.

This clonotype came up many times. The chain recombines TRBV7-8 with TRBJ2-7; D gene uncertain. The CDR3 runs 20 residues. CDR1 and CDR2 from the germline V gene are SGHVS and FQNEAQ. V lost 2 bases to trimming and J lost 2 bases, with 28 bases between them. The CDR3 sequence is CASSLIKSRERGTPTYEQYF. In nucleotides, the CDR3 is TGTGCCAGCAGCTTAATCAAGTCTCGCGAACGTGGAACCCCCACCTACGAGCAGTACTTC. Combining the CDR3 with reference TRBV7-8 and TRBJ2-7 gives the whole variable domain GAGVSQSPRYKVAKRGQDVALRCDPISGHVSLFWYQQALGQGPEFLTYFQNEAQLDKSGLPSDRFFAERPEGSVSTLKIQRTQQEDSAVYLCASSLIKSRERGTPTYEQYFGPGTRLTVT.

This rearrangement joins TRBV20-1 to TRBJ2-1, with 7 bases aligning to TRBD2. The junction had 16 bases not matched to a gene; V was cut back by 4 bases and J by 7 bases. CDR3 length: 16 amino acids. Germline CDR1 reads DFQATT; CDR2 reads SNEGSKA (reference sequence). CDR3 nucleotides: TGCAGTGCTAAGTGGCAGAGCGGGATTGTTTTGAATGAGCAGTTCTTC. Translating it yields CSAKWQSGIVLNEQFF.

This clonotype was seen at least ten times. This chain links TRBV6-5 with TRBJ1-2; D is perhaps TRBD1 (6 bases). V was clipped by 0 bases and J by 4 bases, with 9 bases between them. The CDR3 has 14 amino acids. Per the germline V gene, CDR1 is MNHEY and CDR2 is SVGAGI. The CDR3 loop reads CASSYSQGLYGYTF. The CDR3 DNA follows: TGTGCCAGCAGTTACTCACAGGGCCTCTATGGCTACACCTTC.

This clonotype was seen repeatedly, ten times or more. The chain combines TRBV6-4 with TRBJ1-4, with TRBD1 matching over 7 bases. The V segment lost 0 bases and the J segment 8 bases; nucleotides outside the gene matches: 6. CDR3 length equals 15 residues. CDR1 and CDR2 (germline): MRHNA, SNTAGT. DNA for the CDR3: TGTGCCAGCAGTGACTCGGACAGGAAACAGGAAAAACTGTTTTTT. Protein product: CASSDSDRKQEKLFF.

The table lists this clonotype with many counts. V and J are TRBV18 and TRBJ2-5, with D possibly TRBD1 on 5 matching bases. The CDR3 is made up of 15 amino acids. The V and J ends lost 2 bases and 1 base respectively, with 11 bases between them. Germline values: CDR1 KGHSH, CDR2 LQKENI. CDR3 DNA: TGTGCCAGCTCACCAAATCGACAGCGCCAAGAGACCCAGTACTTC. Translated: CASSPNRQRQETQYF. The variable domain in full, with the rest retrieved from reference TRBV18 and TRBJ2-5, is NAGVMQNPRHLVRRRGQEARLRCSPMKGHSHVYWYRQLPEEGLKFMVYLQKENIIDESGMPKERFSAEFPKEGPSILRIQQVVRGDSAAYFCASSPNRQRQETQYFGPGTRLLVL.

This clonotype was observed at least ten times. Just one base apart from a much larger clone, this may be a read error. The CDR3 region is CSASGGTSGPETQYF. The CDR3 nucleotides are TGCAGTGCTAGCGGGGGGACTAGCGGTCCAGAGACCCAGTACTTC. V and J are TRBV20-1 and TRBJ2-5, with 11 nucleotides matching TRBD2. The CDR3 totals 15 residues. Per the germline V gene, CDR1 is DFQATT and CDR2 is SNEGSKA (reference sequence). The V gene end was trimmed by 3 bases and the J gene end by 4 bases; junction bases not matched to a gene: 7.

This clonotype was seen at least ten times. V and J are TRBV7-8 and TRBJ1-4, with D possibly TRBD1 on 6 matching bases. Germline V gives CDR1 SGHVS, CDR2 FQNEAQ. V lost 5 bases, J lost 7 bases, and 17 bases lay in between. The length of the CDR3 is 15 residues. The CDR3 spells CASSERGGAGEKLFF. CDR3 in DNA: TGTGCCAGCAGCGAGAGGGGGGGCGCCGGTGAAAAACTGTTTTTT.

This clonotype has a count of ten or more. The gene calls are TRBV7-6 and TRBJ2-1; TRBD2 aligns across 7 bases. V trimming: 2 bases; J trimming: 3 bases; junction bases outside the gene matches: 7. The CDR3 is made up of 16 amino acids. Germline V gene data show CDR1 as SGHVS and CDR2 as FNYEAQ. The CDR3 loop reads CASSLMDGGGYNEQFF. CDR3 coding DNA: TGTGCCAGCAGCTTAATGGATGGGGGGGGCTACAATGAGCAGTTCTTC.

Details on this clonotype: This may be a read error, as it is one base from a much larger clone. The chain is built from TRBV3-1 and TRBJ2-5, with TRBD2 as a possible D gene (6 bases). Between the trimmed V and J ends, which lost 5 bases and 2 bases, there was a span of 15 bases. The CDR3 spans 15 residues. Germline CDR1 reads LGHDT; CDR2 reads YNNKEL (reference sequence). Here the CDR3 DNA reads TGTGCCAGCAGCTTGAGCGGTGGAGGGCAAGAGACCCAGTACTTC. This translates into CASSLSGGGQETQYF.

V usage is TRBV20-1 and J usage is TRBJ2-1, with TRBD2 matching 9 bases. There are 15 residues in the CDR3. The V segment lost 2 bases and the J segment 7 bases; nucleotides outside the gene matches: 9. Germline values: CDR1 DFQATT, CDR2 SNEGSKA (reference sequence). The CDR3 here is CSARRLAGRRNEQFF. CDR3 in DNA: TGCAGTGCTAGACGGCTAGCGGGGAGAAGGAATGAGCAGTTCTTC.

In regard to this clonotype: It is likely a read error, because the conserved phenylalanine at the end of the CDR3 is missing. The V gene is TRBV20-1, the J gene TRBJ2-2; D is ambiguous. This CDR3 spans 14 amino acids. Germline-derived CDR1 and CDR2 are DFQATT and SNEGSKA (reference sequence). The CDR3 reads CSAGRGDGTGELFS. DNA for the CDR3: TGCAGTGCTGGGCGAGGAGACGGCACCGGAGAGCTGTTTTCT.

The V gene is TRBV20-1, the J gene TRBJ1-3; D gene uncertain. CDR1 and CDR2 (germline): DFQATT, SNEGSKA (reference sequence). The length of the CDR3 is 14 residues. The germline V and J ends were trimmed by 3 bases and 8 bases, with 17 bases remaining between them. In nucleotides, the CDR3 is TGCAGTGCTAGCGTTAGCGGGAGTGAATACACCATATATTTT. Protein sequence: CSASVSGSEYTIYF.

The table lists this clonotype with many counts. A much larger clone lies a single base off, so this may be a read error. This chain joins TRBV12-3 or TRBV12-4 and TRBJ2-1; D is unresolved. There are 13 residues in the CDR3. Trimming shortened V by 3 bases and J by 9 bases, and 12 bases separated the two germline ends. CDR3 amino acids: CASSFAVRSEQFF. The CDR3 bases are TGTGCCAGCAGTTTCGCCGTTCGCAGTGAGCAGTTCTTC.

This clonotype was seen many times. Since a much larger clone is just one base distant, this may be a read error. This chain uses TRBV3-1 with TRBJ2-2, with 7 bases lining up with TRBD2. Germline V gives CDR1 LGHDT, CDR2 YNNKEL (reference sequence). The CDR3 runs 18 residues. CDR3 residues: CASSQDGTGGGHTEELFF. CDR3 bases: TGTGCCAGCAGCCAAGACGGAACGGGAGGCGGTCACACCGAGGAGCTGTTTTTT.

This clonotype was seen a few times. The CDR3 nucleotides are TGTGCCAGCAGCTTGGATGCTAGCGGGACCTCCTACAATGAGCAGTTCTTC. It specifies CASSLDASGTSYNEQFF. V is TRBV5-4 and J is TRBJ2-1, with 9 nucleotides matching TRBD2. The junction had 4 bases not matched to a gene; V was cut back by 0 bases and J by 0 bases. Germline values: CDR1 SGHNT, CDR2 YYREEE (reference sequence). The CDR3 length is 17 residues.

The chain is built from TRBV20-1 and TRBJ2-7, with TRBD2 matching over 11 bases. V shed 5 bases and J 3 bases; nucleotides not matched to a gene: 6. The germline V gene has CDR1 DFQATT and CDR2 SNEGSKA (reference sequence). This CDR3 is built from 14 residues. The chain's CDR3 is CSAGGLAGGYEQYF. The CDR3 DNA reads as TGCAGTGCTGGGGGGCTAGCGGGAGGCTACGAGCAGTACTTC.

This chain joins TRBV20-1 and TRBJ2-1; 7 bases fit TRBD2. V lost 0 bases to trimming and J lost 3 bases; unmatched junction nucleotides: 2. The germline gives CDR1 DFQATT, CDR2 SNEGSKA (reference sequence). This CDR3 is 14 amino acids long. The CDR3 spells CSARDGLDYNEQFF. CDR3 bases: TGCAGTGCTAGAGACGGACTAGACTACAATGAGCAGTTCTTC.

The table lists this clonotype with many counts. With a much larger clone just one base away, this may be a read error. The chain combines TRBV6-1 with TRBJ2-7; D uncertain. V shed 5 bases and J shed 5 bases, with 22 bases lying between them. The CDR3 consists of 16 residues. In germline, CDR1 is MNHNS, CDR2 SASEGT. The CDR3 spells CASSQHWTTLENEQYF. The DNA of the CDR3 is TGTGCCAGCAGTCAACATTGGACGACGCTGGAAAACGAGCAGTACTTC.

This clonotype was observed many times. The V gene is TRBV7-8, the J gene TRBJ2-7, with D possibly matching TRBD1 (5 bases). Germline values: CDR1 SGHVS, CDR2 FQNEAQ. V was trimmed by 7 bases and J by 0 bases, leaving 16 bases between them. There are 15 residues in the CDR3. In DNA form, the CDR3 reads TGTGCCAGCACCGTCGGACATTCCTCCTCCTACGAGCAGTACTTC. This translates into CASTVGHSSSYEQYF.

For this clonotype: Germline and junction disagree at one end, which may indicate a read error. The genes are TRBV10-3 and TRBJ2-2, with TRBD2 matching 13 bases. Germline CDR1 is ENHRY and CDR2 is SYGVKD. CDR3 length equals 16 residues. Here the CDR3 DNA reads TGTACCATCAGTGAGTGGACTAGCGGGAGCACCGGGGAGCTGTTTTTT. Translated, it gives CTISEWTSGSTGELFF.